The rows below give T cell receptor beta chains drawn from one sample of a study of cytomegalovirus exposure and HLA in healthy donors. Profiling relied on immunoSEQ multiplex PCR, and the TCRdb table lists in-frame clones only, not all of them. The table has over 110,000 clones, 84% seen once. Sample: PBMCs. Receptors were obtained from a young woman in good health and CMV-seronegative. Each CDR3 is given with its conserved first and last residue. Fields, in order: CDR3 protein, CDR3 DNA, clone size, J gene, V gene, D gene. D genes are given only for firm matches. Not all rows give a size; the values are once, few, many and, for expanded clones, a class.

cdr3_aa: CASSSGGAPTEAFF
cdr3_nt: TGTGCCAGCAGCTCAGGGGGCGCACCCACTGAAGCTTTCTTT
clone_size: NA
j_call: TRBJ1-1
v_call: TRBV27
d_call: TRBD1

cdr3_aa: CAISEGEVGQPQHF
cdr3_nt: TGTGCCATCAGTGAAGGGGAAGTCGGTCAGCCCCAGCATTTT
clone_size: NA
j_call: TRBJ1-5
v_call: TRBV10-3
d_call: NA

cdr3_aa: CASSPNRAGGYTF
cdr3_nt: TGTGCCAGCAGCCCCAACAGGGCTGGGGGCTACACCTTC
clone_size: NA
j_call: TRBJ1-2
v_call: TRBV7-6
d_call: NA

cdr3_aa: CASSSSSHRVPRRETQYF
cdr3_nt: TGTGCCAGCAGCTCCTCCTCACACCGGGTCCCTAGGCGAGAGACCCAGTACTTC
clone_size: NA
j_call: TRBJ2-5
v_call: TRBV7-2
d_call: NA

cdr3_aa: CSVVGGNYGYTF
cdr3_nt: TGCAGCGTTGTCGGGGGGAACTATGGCTACACCTTC
clone_size: NA
j_call: TRBJ1-2
v_call: TRBV29-1
d_call: NA

cdr3_aa: CASSVRQGSADTQYF
cdr3_nt: TGTGCCAGCAGCGTACGTCAAGGGAGCGCGGATACGCAGTATTTT
clone_size: NA
j_call: TRBJ2-3
v_call: TRBV9
d_call: NA

cdr3_aa: CASSSPTGGNTEAFF
cdr3_nt: TGTGCCAGCAGCTCGCCGACAGGTGGGAACACTGAAGCTTTCTTT
clone_size: NA
j_call: TRBJ1-1
v_call: TRBV5-6
d_call: NA

cdr3_aa: CASSSAAENTEAFF
cdr3_nt: TGTGCCAGCAGTTCCGCGGCAGAGAACACTGAAGCTTTCTTT
clone_size: NA
j_call: TRBJ1-1
v_call: TRBV28
d_call: NA

cdr3_aa: CASSLDIPDFNEQFF
cdr3_nt: TGTGCCAGCAGCTTAGATATACCGGACTTCAATGAGCAGTTCTTC
clone_size: NA
j_call: TRBJ2-1
v_call: TRBV7-9
d_call: NA

cdr3_aa: CASSQGRGTQFYGYTF
cdr3_nt: TGCGCCAGCAGCCAAGGGAGAGGTACGCAATTCTATGGCTACACCTTC
clone_size: few
j_call: TRBJ1-2
v_call: TRBV4-1
d_call: NA

cdr3_aa: CASSDISDRNTEAFF
cdr3_nt: TGTGCCAGCAGCGACATTTCGGACAGGAACACTGAAGCTTTCTTT
clone_size: NA
j_call: TRBJ1-1
v_call: TRBV6-6
d_call: NA

cdr3_aa: CASSESGWGELF
cdr3_nt: TGTGCCAGCAGTGAAAGTGGATGGGGCGAGCTCTTC
clone_size: few
j_call: TRBJ2-7
v_call: TRBV2
d_call: NA

cdr3_aa: CASSLGFGQMETQYF
cdr3_nt: TGTGCCAGCAGCTTGGGTTTTGGGCAGATGGAGACCCAGTACTTC
clone_size: NA
j_call: TRBJ2-5
v_call: TRBV5-6
d_call: NA

cdr3_aa: CASSLGTGNNSPLHF
cdr3_nt: TGTGCCAGCAGCTTGGGGACAGGAAATAATTCACCCCTCCACTTT
clone_size: NA
j_call: TRBJ1-6
v_call: TRBV5-5
d_call: TRBD1